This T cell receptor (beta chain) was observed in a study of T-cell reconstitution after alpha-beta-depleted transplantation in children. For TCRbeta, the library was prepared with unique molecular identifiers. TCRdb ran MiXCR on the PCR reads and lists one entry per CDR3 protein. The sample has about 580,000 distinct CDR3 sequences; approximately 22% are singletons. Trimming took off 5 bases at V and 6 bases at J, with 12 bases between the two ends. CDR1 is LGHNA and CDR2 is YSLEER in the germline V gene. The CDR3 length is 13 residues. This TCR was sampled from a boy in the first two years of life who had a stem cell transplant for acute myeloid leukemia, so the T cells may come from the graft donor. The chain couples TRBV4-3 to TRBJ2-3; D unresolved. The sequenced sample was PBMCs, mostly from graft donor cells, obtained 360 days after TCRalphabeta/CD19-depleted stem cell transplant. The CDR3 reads CASSTRRVDTQYF. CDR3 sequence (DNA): TGCGCCAGCAGCACCCGTCGGGTGGATACGCAGTATTTT.